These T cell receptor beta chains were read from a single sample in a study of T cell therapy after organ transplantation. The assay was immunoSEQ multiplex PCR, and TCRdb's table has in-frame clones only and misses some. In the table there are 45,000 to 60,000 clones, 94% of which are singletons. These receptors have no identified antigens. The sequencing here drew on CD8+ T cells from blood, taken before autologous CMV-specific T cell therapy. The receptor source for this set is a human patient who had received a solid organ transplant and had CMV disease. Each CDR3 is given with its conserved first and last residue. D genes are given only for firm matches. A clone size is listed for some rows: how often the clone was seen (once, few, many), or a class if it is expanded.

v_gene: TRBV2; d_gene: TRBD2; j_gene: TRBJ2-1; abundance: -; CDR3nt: TGTGCCAGGGCCGGTAGCGGGAGTGTCTATGAGCAGTTCTTC; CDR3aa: CARAGSGSVYEQFF
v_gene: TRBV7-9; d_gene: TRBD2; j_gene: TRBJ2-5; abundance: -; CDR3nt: TGTGCCAGCAGCCTAGATCCCCTAGCGGGAGAGACCCAGTACTTC; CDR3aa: CASSLDPLAGETQYF
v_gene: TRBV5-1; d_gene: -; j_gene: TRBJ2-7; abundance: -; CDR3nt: TGCGCCAGCAGCTGGCGGGGACTCCCCTACGAGCAGTACTTC; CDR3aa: CASSWRGLPYEQYF
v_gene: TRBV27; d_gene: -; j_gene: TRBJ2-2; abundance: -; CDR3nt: TGTGCCAGCAGTCCATTGCCCGGGGAGCTGTTTTTT; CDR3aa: CASSPLPGELFF
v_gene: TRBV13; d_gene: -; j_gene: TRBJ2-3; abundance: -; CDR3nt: TGTGCCAGCACACCGTTCCTCACAGATACGCAGTATTTT; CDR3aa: CASTPFLTDTQYF
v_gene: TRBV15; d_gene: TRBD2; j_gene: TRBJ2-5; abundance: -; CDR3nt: TGTGCCACCAGCCGACCTTTGAAGCGGGGGGGGGAGACCCAGTACTTC; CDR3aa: CATSRPLKRGGETQYF
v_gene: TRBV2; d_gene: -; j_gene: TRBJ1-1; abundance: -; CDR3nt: TGTGCCAGCAGTGAAGCAATGACAGTACCTGAAGCTTTCTTT; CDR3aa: CASSEAMTVPEAFF
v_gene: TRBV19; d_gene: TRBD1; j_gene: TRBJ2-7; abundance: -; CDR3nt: TGTGCCAGTAGTATGGGACAGGGGTCCTACGAGCAGTACTTC; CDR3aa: CASSMGQGSYEQYF
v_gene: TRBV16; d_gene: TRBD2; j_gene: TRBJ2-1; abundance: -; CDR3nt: TGTGCCAGCAGCCAAGTAAGCGGGGGGGCCAACGAGCAGTTCTTC; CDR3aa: CASSQVSGGANEQFF
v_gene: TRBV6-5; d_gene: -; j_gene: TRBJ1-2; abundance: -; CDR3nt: TGTGCCAGCAGTTACCTGGACCCCTCGGAGGGCTACACCTTC; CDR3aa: CASSYLDPSEGYTF
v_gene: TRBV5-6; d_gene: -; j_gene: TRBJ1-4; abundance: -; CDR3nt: TGTGCCAGCAGCTTTTTCAGGGCGGCAGAACTGTTTTTT; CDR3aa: CASSFFRAAELFF
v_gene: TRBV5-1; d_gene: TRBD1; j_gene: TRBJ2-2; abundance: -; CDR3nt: TGCGCCAGCAGCCCTTGGACAGGGGAGGGGTTGACCGGGGAGCTGTTTTTT; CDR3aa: CASSPWTGEGLTGELFF
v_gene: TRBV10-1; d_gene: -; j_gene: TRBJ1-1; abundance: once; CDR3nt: TGCGCCAGCAGTGTTGAGGGATTCACTGAAGCTTTCTTT; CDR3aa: CASSVEGFTEAFF
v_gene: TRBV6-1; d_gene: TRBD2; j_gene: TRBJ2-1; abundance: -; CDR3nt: TGTGCCAGCAGTGAAGGACTAGCGGGAGTAAGCTTTCTCCGGAATGAGCAGTTCTTC; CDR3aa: CASSEGLAGVSFLRNEQFF
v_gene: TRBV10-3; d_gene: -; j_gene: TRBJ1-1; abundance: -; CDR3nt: TGTGCCATCGGTAACGGGAACACTGAAGCTTTCTTT; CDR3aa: CAIGNGNTEAFF
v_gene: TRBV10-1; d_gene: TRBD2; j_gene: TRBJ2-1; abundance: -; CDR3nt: TGCGCCAGCACACCGGGACTAGCGGATTACAATGAGCAGTTCTTC; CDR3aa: CASTPGLADYNEQFF
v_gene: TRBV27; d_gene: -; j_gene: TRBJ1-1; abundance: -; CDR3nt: TGTGCCAGCGGAGGCAGAACAGAGAACACTGAAGCTTTCTTT; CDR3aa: CASGGRTENTEAFF
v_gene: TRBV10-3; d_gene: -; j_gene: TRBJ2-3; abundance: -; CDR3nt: TGTGCCGTGGGGCGCGGAACAGATACGCAGTATTTT; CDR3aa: CAVGRGTDTQYF
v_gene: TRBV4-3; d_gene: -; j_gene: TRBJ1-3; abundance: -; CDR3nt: TGCGCCAGCAGCCAAGAGCTCCGGGCACTCTCTGGAAACACCATATATTTT; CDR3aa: CASSQELRALSGNTIYF
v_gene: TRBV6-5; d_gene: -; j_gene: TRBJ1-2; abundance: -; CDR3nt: TGTGCCAGCAGTTACTCGGCCGGGGGCTCCGGCTACACCTTC; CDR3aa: CASSYSAGGSGYTF
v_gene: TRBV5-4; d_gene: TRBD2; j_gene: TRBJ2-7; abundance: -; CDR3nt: TGTGCCAGCAGCGAAGGACTAGCGGCCTCCTACGAGCAGTACTTC; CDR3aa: CASSEGLAASYEQYF
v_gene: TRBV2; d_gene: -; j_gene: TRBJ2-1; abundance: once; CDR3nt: TGTGCCAGCAGTGAATTCGACAGCTATGAGCAGTTCTTC; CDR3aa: CASSEFDSYEQFF
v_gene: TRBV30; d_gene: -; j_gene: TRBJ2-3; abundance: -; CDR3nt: TGTGCCTGGAGTGCTCTTTTTACGAGCGCAGATACGCAGTATTTT; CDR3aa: CAWSALFTSADTQYF
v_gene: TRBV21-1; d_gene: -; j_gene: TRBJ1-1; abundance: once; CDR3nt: TGTGCCAGCAGCAAAAGGGACGATAACACTGAAGCTTTCTTT; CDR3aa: CASSKRDDNTEAFF
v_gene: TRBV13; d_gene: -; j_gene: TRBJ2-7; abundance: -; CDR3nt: TGTGCCAGCAGCTTTCGCGAGTCCTACGAGCAGTACTTC; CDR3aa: CASSFRESYEQYF
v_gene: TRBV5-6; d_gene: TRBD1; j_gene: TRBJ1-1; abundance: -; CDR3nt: TGTGCCAGCAGCTTGGCCGTCGACAGGGTTACTGAAGCTTTCTTT; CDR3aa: CASSLAVDRVTEAFF
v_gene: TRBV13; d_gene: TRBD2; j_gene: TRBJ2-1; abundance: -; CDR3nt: TGTGCCAGCAGCTCTGGACTAGCGGGAGCCAATGAGCAGTTCTTC; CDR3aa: CASSSGLAGANEQFF
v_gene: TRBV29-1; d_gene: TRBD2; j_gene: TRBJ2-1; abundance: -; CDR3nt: TGCAGCGCATATGGGACTAGCGGGAGTGCCAGGACGTGGAATGAGCAGTTCTTC; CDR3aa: CSAYGTSGSARTWNEQFF
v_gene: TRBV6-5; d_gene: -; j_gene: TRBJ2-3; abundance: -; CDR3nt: TGTGCCAGCAGTTCGGACAGTTCTAGCACAGATACGCAGTATTTT; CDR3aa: CASSSDSSSTDTQYF
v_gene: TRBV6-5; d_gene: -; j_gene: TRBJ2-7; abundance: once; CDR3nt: TGTGCCAGCAGTTACTTTTCCGGGGACGAGCAGTACTTC; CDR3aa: CASSYFSGDEQYF
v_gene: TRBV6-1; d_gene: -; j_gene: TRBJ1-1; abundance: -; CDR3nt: TGTGCCAGCAGTGAACAAATCATGAACACTGAAGCTTTCTTT; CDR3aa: CASSEQIMNTEAFF